A selection of T cell receptor beta chains follows, all from one sample in a study of blood T cell dynamics during melanoma immunotherapy. The protocol was immunoSEQ multiplex PCR, while the TCRdb copy is restricted to in-frame clones and leaves out a portion. The sample has over 800 clones; around 73% are singletons. The sample in question was CD8+ T cells from blood, obtained from a patient treated with checkpoint blockade. These receptors were obtained from a human donor with melanoma. The CDR3 runs from the conserved cysteine through the conserved F or W. A D gene is named only where the DNA matches it firmly. A clone size is listed for some rows: how often the clone was seen (once, few, many), or a class if it is expanded.

d_call: -
clone_size: -
j_call: TRBJ2-1
v_call: TRBV18
cdr3_aa: CASSSKAKDNEQFF
cdr3_nt: TGTGCCAGCTCAAGTAAGGCTAAGGACAATGAGCAGTTCTTC

d_call: TRBD1
clone_size: few
j_call: TRBJ1-5
v_call: TRBV9
cdr3_aa: CASSAGGDSRNQPQHF
cdr3_nt: TGTGCCAGCAGCGCCGGAGGGGACAGCCGCAATCAGCCCCAGCATTTT

d_call: -
clone_size: -
j_call: TRBJ1-6
v_call: TRBV27
cdr3_aa: CASSLSITYPNSPLHF
cdr3_nt: TGTGCCAGCAGTTTATCGATCACTTACCCCAATTCACCCCTCCACTTT

d_call: TRBD1
clone_size: -
j_call: TRBJ1-5
v_call: TRBV19
cdr3_aa: CASNYRGQRNQPQHF
cdr3_nt: TGTGCCAGTAACTACAGGGGGCAACGGAATCAGCCCCAGCATTTT

d_call: -
clone_size: -
j_call: TRBJ1-1
v_call: TRBV9
cdr3_aa: CASSVGGGSGAEAFF
cdr3_nt: TGTGCCAGCAGCGTAGGAGGGGGGTCGGGGGCTGAAGCTTTCTTT

d_call: TRBD1
clone_size: -
j_call: TRBJ2-2
v_call: TRBV4-3
cdr3_aa: CASSQVPHRGFQNTGELFF
cdr3_nt: TGCGCCAGCAGCCAAGTACCACACAGGGGTTTTCAGAACACCGGGGAGCTGTTTTTT

d_call: -
clone_size: once
j_call: TRBJ1-1
v_call: TRBV5-4
cdr3_aa: CASSQTGNTEAFF
cdr3_nt: TGTGCCAGCAGCCAGACAGGGAACACTGAAGCTTTCTTT

d_call: -
clone_size: -
j_call: TRBJ2-5
v_call: TRBV27
cdr3_aa: CASSLIGAGETQYF
cdr3_nt: TGTGCCAGCAGTTTAATAGGGGCCGGGGAGACCCAGTACTTC

d_call: TRBD1
clone_size: once
j_call: TRBJ1-1
v_call: TRBV27
cdr3_aa: CASSVTGGRTEAFF
cdr3_nt: TGTGCCAGCAGTGTCACAGGGGGTCGGACTGAAGCTTTCTTT

d_call: TRBD1
clone_size: -
j_call: TRBJ2-7
v_call: TRBV5-6
cdr3_aa: CASSLGQGNEQYF
cdr3_nt: TGTGCCAGCAGCTTGGGACAGGGCAACGAGCAGTACTTC

d_call: TRBD2
clone_size: -
j_call: TRBJ2-3
v_call: TRBV30
cdr3_aa: CAWSVLANTDTQYF
cdr3_nt: TGTGCCTGGAGTGTACTAGCGAACACAGATACGCAGTATTTT

d_call: -
clone_size: -
j_call: TRBJ1-2
v_call: TRBV30
cdr3_aa: CAWSSVQGLGYTF
cdr3_nt: TGTGCCTGGAGTTCGGTACAGGGACTTGGCTACACCTTC

d_call: TRBD2
clone_size: few
j_call: TRBJ2-7
v_call: TRBV27
cdr3_aa: CASSTGTRYYEQYF
cdr3_nt: TGTGCCAGCTCGACCGGGACTAGGTACTACGAGCAGTACTTC

d_call: TRBD2
clone_size: -
j_call: TRBJ2-7
v_call: TRBV7-3
cdr3_aa: CASSLVAGLGPHEQYF
cdr3_nt: TGTGCCAGCAGCTTAGTCGCTGGACTAGGTCCTCACGAGCAGTACTTC

d_call: TRBD1
clone_size: -
j_call: TRBJ1-2
v_call: TRBV28
cdr3_aa: CASTVRRGHYGYTF
cdr3_nt: TGTGCCAGCACCGTGCGCAGGGGGCATTATGGCTACACCTTC

d_call: -
clone_size: -
j_call: TRBJ2-1
v_call: TRBV7-2
cdr3_aa: CASSFIFNEQFF
cdr3_nt: TGTGCCAGCAGCTTTATTTTCAATGAGCAGTTCTTC

d_call: TRBD2
clone_size: -
j_call: TRBJ2-1
v_call: TRBV27
cdr3_aa: CASSLRGGTSLHNEQFF
cdr3_nt: TGTGCCAGCAGTTTACGTGGCGGGACTAGCTTACACAATGAGCAGTTCTTC

d_call: -
clone_size: once
j_call: TRBJ2-5
v_call: TRBV18
cdr3_aa: CASSPRAGLRETQYF
cdr3_nt: TGTGCCAGCTCACCAAGGGCAGGACTCCGAGAGACCCAGTACTTC

d_call: -
clone_size: -
j_call: TRBJ2-7
v_call: TRBV6-5
cdr3_aa: CASRTGQGQYEQYF
cdr3_nt: TGTGCCAGCAGGACGGGCCAGGGACAATACGAGCAGTACTTC

d_call: TRBD1
clone_size: -
j_call: TRBJ2-2
v_call: TRBV7-9
cdr3_aa: CASSLIGQGYSTGELFF
cdr3_nt: TGTGCCAGCAGCTTGATTGGACAGGGGTATAGCACCGGGGAGCTGTTTTTT

d_call: -
clone_size: once
j_call: TRBJ2-7
v_call: TRBV15
cdr3_aa: CAVGTYEQYF
cdr3_nt: TGTGCCGTCGGGACCTACGAGCAGTACTTC

d_call: -
clone_size: -
j_call: TRBJ2-2
v_call: TRBV9
cdr3_aa: CASSIRQGELFF
cdr3_nt: TGTGCCAGCAGCATACGACAGGGGGAGCTGTTTTTT

d_call: TRBD2
clone_size: once
j_call: TRBJ2-1
v_call: TRBV5-6
cdr3_aa: CASSWTSGRAGVNEQFF
cdr3_nt: TGTGCCAGCAGCTGGACTAGCGGGAGGGCGGGGGTTAATGAGCAGTTCTTC

d_call: TRBD1
clone_size: -
j_call: TRBJ2-7
v_call: TRBV29-1
cdr3_aa: CSTRFKGGAQYF
cdr3_nt: TGCAGCACCCGATTTAAAGGGGGCGCACAGTACTTC

d_call: TRBD1
clone_size: few
j_call: TRBJ2-7
v_call: TRBV4-2
cdr3_aa: CASSGQGGREQYF
cdr3_nt: TGTGCCAGTTCTGGACAGGGAGGACGGGAGCAGTACTTC

d_call: TRBD2
clone_size: -
j_call: TRBJ2-7
v_call: TRBV29-1
cdr3_aa: CSVLTPSGALLEQYF
cdr3_nt: TGCAGCGTTTTGACTCCTAGCGGGGCGCTCTTGGAGCAGTACTTC

d_call: -
clone_size: few
j_call: TRBJ1-6
v_call: TRBV27
cdr3_aa: CASSLQGSNSPLHF
cdr3_nt: TGTGCCAGCAGTTTACAGGGGAGTAATTCACCCCTCCACTTT

d_call: -
clone_size: -
j_call: TRBJ1-2
v_call: TRBV7-2
cdr3_aa: CASSPWDVNYGYTF
cdr3_nt: TGTGCCAGCAGCCCATGGGACGTAAACTATGGCTACACCTTC

d_call: -
clone_size: few
j_call: TRBJ1-1
v_call: TRBV9
cdr3_aa: CASSVDGRESTEAFF
cdr3_nt: TGTGCCAGCAGCGTAGATGGCAGGGAGAGCACTGAAGCTTTCTTT